The 13 T cell receptor beta chains below come from one sample, sequenced in a study of T cell repertoires in urothelial bladder cancer. Repertoires were generated with immunoSEQ multiplex PCR, while TCRdb's copy carries only in-frame clones and drops some. The sample carries about 13,000 clones, 66% recorded once. Sample: tumor-infiltrating cells from bladder cancer. The source is a human donor with urothelial carcinoma.

CDR3 in amino acids: CASSWRENEQFF. The CDR3 region has the DNA TGTGCCAGCAGCTGGAGGGAAAATGAGCAGTTCTTC. The genes are TRBV5-6 and TRBJ2-1, with a possible D match to TRBD2 (6 bases). The CDR3 contains 12 residues. The germline V gene encodes CDR1 SGHDT and CDR2 YYEEEE. The V end lost 3 bases, the J end lost 7 bases, and 8 bases lay between the germline ends.

This chain links TRBV7-2 with TRBJ2-3; D unresolved. V was shortened by 5 bases and J by 6 bases, with 12 bases between the two germline ends. The germline V gene has CDR1 SGHTA and CDR2 FQGNSA. The CDR3 length is 13 residues. The CDR3 DNA follows: TGTGCCAGCAGCGCGAATTTGGGGGATACGCAGTATTTT. Encoded protein: CASSANLGDTQYF.

The chain uses TRBV7-2 and TRBJ1-6; D ambiguous. The germline V gene encodes CDR1 SGHTA and CDR2 FQGNSA. V was clipped by 0 bases and J by 9 bases, with 12 bases between them. This CDR3 is 15 amino acids long. The CDR3 region is CASSLARPGGSPLHF. The CDR3 DNA follows: TGTGCCAGCAGCTTAGCGCGGCCCGGTGGTTCACCCCTCCACTTT.

V usage is TRBV4-2 and J usage is TRBJ2-5, with TRBD2 matching over 12 bases. The CDR3 is made up of 15 amino acids. The V gene end was trimmed by 4 bases and the J gene end by 2 bases; junction bases not matched to a gene: 2. Per the germline V gene, CDR1 is LGHNA and CDR2 is YNFKEQ. CDR3 sequence (DNA): TGTGCCAGCAGCCCCGGGACTAGCGGGCAAGAGACCCAGTACTTC. It specifies CASSPGTSGQETQYF.

V is TRBV27 and J is TRBJ1-4; TRBD1 matches 9 bases. The germline gives CDR1 MNHEY, CDR2 SMNVEV (reference sequence). V was pared by 3 bases and J by 13 bases, with 6 bases of the junction left unmatched. The CDR3 length is 13 residues. The CDR3 sequence: CASSFQTGGGLFF. The DNA for the CDR3 is TGTGCCAGCAGTTTCCAAACAGGGGGCGGACTGTTTTTT.

This clone occurred once. The chain joins TRBV4-1 to TRBJ2-1; 9 nucleotides line up with TRBD2. Germline CDR1 and CDR2: MGHRA and YSYEKL. The CDR3 is made up of 16 amino acids. V shed 0 bases, J shed 8 bases, and the junction held 8 bases outside the gene matches. CDR3 sequence reads: CASSQERGGLRDEQFF. The CDR3 nucleotides are TGCGCCAGCAGCCAAGAGCGGGGGGGACTACGCGATGAGCAGTTCTTC.

J is TRBJ1-3 and V is TRBV7-8, with D hard to call. The CDR3 totals 15 residues. V was shortened by 6 bases and J by 2 bases, with 14 bases between the two germline ends. CDR1 is SGHVS and CDR2 is FQNEAQ in the germline V gene. CDR3 nucleotide sequence: TGTGCCAGCAGTCCGGACTCACACCCTGGAAACACCATATATTTT. It specifies CASSPDSHPGNTIYF.

This clone came up once. The genes are TRBV2 and TRBJ2-5, with D perhaps TRBD1 or TRBD2 (5 bases each). The CDR3 totals 12 residues. CDR1 and CDR2 from the germline V gene are SNHLY and FYNNEI. Trimming pared 8 bases from V and 1 base from J, leaving 8 bases between. The CDR3 region is CASGGSQETQYF. The CDR3 DNA sequence: TGTGCCAGCGGGGGTAGCCAAGAGACCCAGTACTTC.

This rearrangement joins TRBV19 to TRBJ2-2, with D possibly TRBD1 on 5 matching bases. CDR1 is LNHDA and CDR2 is SQIVND in the germline V gene (reference sequence). V lost 0 bases and J 5 bases, leaving 13 bases between the germline ends. The CDR3 sequence is 16 residues long. The CDR3 is CASSIDLGARTGELFF. The CDR3 DNA sequence: TGTGCCAGTAGTATAGATCTAGGGGCGAGGACCGGGGAGCTGTTTTTT. The entire variable domain, with the rest obtained from reference TRBV19 and TRBJ2-2, is as follows: DGGITQSPKYLFRKEGQNVTLSCEQNLNHDAMYWYRQDPGQGLRLIYYSQIVNDFQKGDIAEGYSVSREKKESFPLTVTSAQKNPTAFYLCASSIDLGARTGELFFGEGSRLTVL.

CDR3 in DNA: TGCAGCGTTTTCGATCCTGGGGCCAACGTCCTGACTTTC. Translated: CSVFDPGANVLTF. The chain links TRBV29-1 to TRBJ2-6; D is uncertain. V shed 5 bases and J shed 2 bases, with 7 bases lying between them. This CDR3 region has 13 residues. The germline V gene encodes CDR1 SQVTM and CDR2 ANQGSEA.

The chain links TRBV4-1 to TRBJ1-2; unclear D gene. The CDR3 is 16 residues long. Germline CDR1 is MGHRA and CDR2 is YSYEKL. With 0 bases removed from V and 4 bases from J, the gap between germline ends came to 15 bases. CDR3 amino acids: CASSQDKKSGRYGYTF. The CDR3 region has the DNA TGCGCCAGCAGCCAAGATAAAAAAAGCGGCCGCTATGGCTACACCTTC.

The CDR3 DNA follows: TGTGCCAGCAGCTCACGCTTAGGGGCGAACACTGAAGCTTTCTTT. The encoded protein is CASSSRLGANTEAFF. The J gene is TRBJ1-1, the V gene TRBV14; D may be TRBD1 (5 bases). Deletions cut 5 bases from V and 1 base from J, with 14 bases between. This CDR3 is built from 15 residues. Germline CDR1 reads SGHDN; CDR2 reads FVKESK.

The chain has TRBV10-3 and TRBJ1-3; weak D call: TRBD1 (5 bases). CDR3 length equals 15 residues. CDR1 ENHRY and CDR2 SYGVKD come from the germline V gene. Between the trimmed V and J ends, which lost 3 bases and 3 bases, there was a span of 12 bases. The CDR3: CAISDRGVYGNTIYF. CDR3 DNA: TGTGCCATCAGTGATAGGGGCGTGTATGGAAACACCATATATTTT.